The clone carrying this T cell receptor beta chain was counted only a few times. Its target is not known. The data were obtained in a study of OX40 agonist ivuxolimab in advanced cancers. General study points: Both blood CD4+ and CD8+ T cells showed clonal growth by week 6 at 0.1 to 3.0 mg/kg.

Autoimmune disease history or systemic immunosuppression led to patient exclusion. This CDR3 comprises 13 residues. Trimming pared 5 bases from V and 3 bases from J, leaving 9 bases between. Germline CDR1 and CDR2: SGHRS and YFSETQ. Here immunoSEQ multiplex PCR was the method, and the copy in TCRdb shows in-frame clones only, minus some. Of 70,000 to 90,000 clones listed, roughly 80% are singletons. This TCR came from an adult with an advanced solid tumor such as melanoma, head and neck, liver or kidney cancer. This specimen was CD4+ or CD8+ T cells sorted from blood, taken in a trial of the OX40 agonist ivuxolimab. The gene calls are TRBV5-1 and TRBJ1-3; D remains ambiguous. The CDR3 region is CASRVSGGNTIYF. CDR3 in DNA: TGCGCCAGCAGGGTGTCAGGTGGAAACACCATATATTTT.